This is a list of T cell receptor beta chains from one sample in a study of cytomegalovirus exposure and HLA in healthy donors. Using immunoSEQ multiplex PCR, the repertoire was profiled, and TCRdb retains in-frame clones only, with some absent. The sample lists about 85,000 clones, about 80% occurring once. The sample consisted of PBMCs. All receptors derive from a middle-aged man in good health and CMV-seropositive. CDR3s include the opening cysteine and the closing phenylalanine or tryptophan. A D gene is named only where the DNA matches it firmly. Where a row states a size, it is once, few, many or the class of an expanded clone; other rows omit it.

TRBD1	NA	TRBV7-9	TRBJ2-5	TGTGCCAGCAGCTCCAGTTGGACAGGGGCAGGGGAGACCCAGTACTTC	CASSSSWTGAGETQYF
NA	NA	TRBV6-5	TRBJ1-5	TGTGCCAGCAGTCCAACCTCGGGGGTCCAGCCCCAGCATTTT	CASSPTSGVQPQHF
NA	NA	TRBV11-2	TRBJ2-1	TGTGCCAGCAGCCCCGGGACTCTTCAGGAGCAGTTCTTC	CASSPGTLQEQFF
NA	NA	TRBV29-1	TRBJ1-2	TGCAGCGTTGAACCCAATCGTTGGGGTCGGGGGATATTTGGCTACACCTTC	CSVEPNRWGRGIFGYTF
NA	NA	TRBV29-1	TRBJ2-7	TGCAGCGTTGAAGATACGGCTTACCAGGACGAGCAGTACTTC	CSVEDTAYQDEQYF
TRBD1	NA	TRBV2	TRBJ1-1	TGTGCCAGCAGCAGACAGGGATTGAACACTGAAGCTTTCTTT	CASSRQGLNTEAFF
NA	NA	TRBV19	TRBJ2-5	TGTGCCAGTAGCCCCGGGACGGGGGGCTTCGGGGAGACCCAGTACTTC	CASSPGTGGFGETQYF
TRBD1	NA	TRBV29-1	TRBJ1-1	TGCAGCGGTGACAGGGGCGGGAACACTGAAGCTTTCTTT	CSGDRGGNTEAFF
NA	NA	TRBV2	TRBJ1-1	TGTGCCAGCAGTGCGGCAGGGATAATGGGAGGCACTGAAGCTTTCTTT	CASSAAGIMGGTEAFF
NA	NA	TRBV11-3	TRBJ1-1	TGTGCCAGCAGCCTCGGAGACAGTTCCCCCACTGAAGCTTTCTTT	CASSLGDSSPTEAFF
NA	few	TRBV2	TRBJ2-1	TGTGCCAGCGGTAAGGTGCTCGGGAGTGGTTCTGAGCAGTTCTTC	CASGKVLGSGSEQFF
TRBD1	NA	TRBV29-1	TRBJ1-3	TGCAGCGTGGCCGGGACAGGGAGTACCGGAAACACCATATATTTT	CSVAGTGSTGNTIYF
TRBD2	NA	TRBV11-2	TRBJ2-3	TGTGCCAGCAGCTTGACTAGCGGGGCCTATGGTGATACGCAGTATTTT	CASSLTSGAYGDTQYF
NA	once	TRBV7-2	TRBJ2-7	TGTGCCAGCAGCCGGGCTAGCTCCGCATTCTACGAGCAGTACTTC	CASSRASSAFYEQYF
NA	medium-sized	TRBV5-5	TRBJ1-1	TGTGCCAGCAGCTTGCGGACTGAAGCTTTCTTT	CASSLRTEAFF
TRBD2	NA	TRBV7-6	TRBJ2-1	TGTGCCAGCAGCGCTAGCGGGAGGTACAATGAGCAGTTCTTC	CASSASGRYNEQFF
NA	NA	TRBV5-1	TRBJ1-1	TGCGCCAGCAGCTTCGTTCATGGCTCCCAGAACACTGAAGCTTTCTTT	CASSFVHGSQNTEAFF
TRBD1	once	TRBV7-9	TRBJ1-1	TGTGCCAGCAGCTCTAGGACAGGGTCCATCGATAGAGCTTTCTTT	CASSSRTGSIDRAFF